This T cell receptor (beta chain) was observed in a study of technical replicates of blood from a few donors. The count of this clone is one. Repertoires were generated with immunoSEQ multiplex PCR, while TCRdb's copy carries only in-frame clones and drops some. This sample yields tens of thousands of clones, of which 85% to 95% are seen a single time; about 0.4% belongs to the top ten. This CDR3 contains 14 residues. V was shortened by 1 base and J by 5 bases, with 9 bases between the two germline ends. Germline CDR1 SNHLY, CDR2 FYNNEI. This TCR was sampled from a human donor in good health. The V and J genes are TRBV2 and TRBJ1-5, with a weak D call TRBD1 (5 bases). Sequenced: T cells isolated from PBMCs. In DNA, the CDR3 is TGTGCCAGCAGTGAAGTCACAGGCTATCAGCCCCAGCATTTT. Amino acids: CASSEVTGYQPQHF.